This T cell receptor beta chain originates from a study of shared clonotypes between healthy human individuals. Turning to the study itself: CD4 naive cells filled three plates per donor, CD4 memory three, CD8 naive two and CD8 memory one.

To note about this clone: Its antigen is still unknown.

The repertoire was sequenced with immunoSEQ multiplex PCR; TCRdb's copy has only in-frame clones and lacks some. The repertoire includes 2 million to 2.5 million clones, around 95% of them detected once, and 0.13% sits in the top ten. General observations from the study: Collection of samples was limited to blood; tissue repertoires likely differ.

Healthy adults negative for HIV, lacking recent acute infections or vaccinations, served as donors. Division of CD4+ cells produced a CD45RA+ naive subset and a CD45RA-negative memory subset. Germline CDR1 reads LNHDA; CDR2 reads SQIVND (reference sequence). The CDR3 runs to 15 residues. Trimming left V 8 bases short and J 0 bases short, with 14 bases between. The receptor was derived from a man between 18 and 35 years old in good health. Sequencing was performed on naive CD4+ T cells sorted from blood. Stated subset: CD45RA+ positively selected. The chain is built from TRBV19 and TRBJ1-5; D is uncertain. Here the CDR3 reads CASREQHYSNQPQHF. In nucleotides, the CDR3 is TGTGCCAGTCGGGAACAGCATTATAGCAATCAGCCCCAGCATTTT. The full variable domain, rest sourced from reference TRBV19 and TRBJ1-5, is DGGITQSPKYLFRKEGQNVTLSCEQNLNHDAMYWYRQDPGQGLRLIYYSQIVNDFQKGDIAEGYSVSREKKESFPLTVTSAQKNPTAFYLCASREQHYSNQPQHFGDGTRLSIL.